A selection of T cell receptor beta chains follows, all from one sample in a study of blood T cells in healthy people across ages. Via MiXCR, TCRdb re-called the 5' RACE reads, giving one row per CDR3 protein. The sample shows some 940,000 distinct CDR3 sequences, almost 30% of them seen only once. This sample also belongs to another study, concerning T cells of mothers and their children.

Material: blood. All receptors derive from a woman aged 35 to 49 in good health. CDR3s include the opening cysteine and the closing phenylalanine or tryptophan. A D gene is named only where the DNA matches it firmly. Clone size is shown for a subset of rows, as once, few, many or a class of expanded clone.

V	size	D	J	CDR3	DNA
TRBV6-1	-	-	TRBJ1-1	CASSERGSGRTEAFF	TGTGCCAGCAGTGAAAGGGGCTCGGGTAGGACTGAAGCTTTCTTT
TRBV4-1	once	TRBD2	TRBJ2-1	CASSQEGGLAGTDEQFF	TGCGCCAGCAGCCAAGAGGGAGGGCTAGCGGGAACCGATGAGCAGTTCTTC
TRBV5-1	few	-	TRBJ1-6	CASSSFTGDNSPLHF	TGCGCCAGCAGCTCGTTCACCGGGGACAATTCACCCCTCCACTTT
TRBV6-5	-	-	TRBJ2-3	CASSSHETGRTQYF	TGTGCCAGCAGTTCCCACGAGACCGGTCGGACGCAGTATTTT
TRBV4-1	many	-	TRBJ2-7	CASSHGGLDSYEQYF	TGCGCCAGCAGCCATGGGGGGTTGGACAGCTACGAGCAGTACTTC
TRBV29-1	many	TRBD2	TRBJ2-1	CSDRTSSYSYNEQFF	TGCAGCGATAGGACTAGCAGTTACTCCTACAATGAGCAGTTCTTC
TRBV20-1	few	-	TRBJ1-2	CSASEQGHYGYTF	TGCAGTGCTAGTGAACAGGGACACTATGGCTACACCTTC
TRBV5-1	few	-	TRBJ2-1	CASSLAVGSQSEQFF	TGCGCCAGCAGCTTGGCCGTCGGATCCCAGAGTGAGCAGTTCTTC
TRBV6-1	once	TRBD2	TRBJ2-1	CASSGKLASKRDEQFF	TGTGCCAGCAGCGGGAAACTAGCGAGCAAAAGGGATGAGCAGTTCTTC
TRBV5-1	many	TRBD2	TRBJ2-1	CASSLAVAGVYEQFF	TGCGCCAGCAGCTTGGCGGTAGCGGGGGTATATGAGCAGTTCTTC
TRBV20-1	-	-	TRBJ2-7	CSDPGEQYF	TGCAGTGATCCTGGGGAGCAGTACTTC
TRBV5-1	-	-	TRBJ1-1	CASSFSRSRTANTEAFF	TGCGCCAGCAGCTTCTCAAGGTCCAGGACGGCGAACACTGAAGCTTTCTTT
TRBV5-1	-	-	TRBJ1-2	CASSRGQYYEANYGYTF	TGCGCCAGCAGCCGAGGACAGTATTATGAAGCTAACTATGGCTACACCTTC
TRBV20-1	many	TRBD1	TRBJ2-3	CSARTGLMLDTQYF	TGCAGTGCCAGGACAGGACTCATGCTAGATACGCAGTATTTT